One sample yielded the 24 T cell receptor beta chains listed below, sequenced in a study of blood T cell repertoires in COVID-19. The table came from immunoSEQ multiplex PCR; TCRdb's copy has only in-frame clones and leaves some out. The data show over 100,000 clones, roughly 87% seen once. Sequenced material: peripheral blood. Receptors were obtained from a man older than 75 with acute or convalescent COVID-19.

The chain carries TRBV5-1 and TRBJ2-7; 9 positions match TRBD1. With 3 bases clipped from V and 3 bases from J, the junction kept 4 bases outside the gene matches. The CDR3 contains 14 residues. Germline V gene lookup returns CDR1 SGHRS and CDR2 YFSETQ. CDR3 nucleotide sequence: TGCGCCAGCAGCTCGGGACAGGGATTCTACGAGCAGTACTTC. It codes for CASSSGQGFYEQYF.

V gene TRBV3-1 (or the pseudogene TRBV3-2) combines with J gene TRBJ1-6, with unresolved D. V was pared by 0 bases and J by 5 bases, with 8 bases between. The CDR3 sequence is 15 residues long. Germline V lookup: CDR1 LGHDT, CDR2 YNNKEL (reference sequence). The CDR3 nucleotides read TGTGCCAGCAGCCAAGATACAGACAATAATTCACCCCTCCACTTT. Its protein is CASSQDTDNNSPLHF.

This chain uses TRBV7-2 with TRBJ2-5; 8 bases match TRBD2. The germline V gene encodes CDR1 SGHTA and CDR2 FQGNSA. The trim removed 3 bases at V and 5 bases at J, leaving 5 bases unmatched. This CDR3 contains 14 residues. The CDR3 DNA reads TGTGCCAGCAGCTTCGGGGGGGGCGCCGAGACCCAGTACTTC. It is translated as CASSFGGGAETQYF.

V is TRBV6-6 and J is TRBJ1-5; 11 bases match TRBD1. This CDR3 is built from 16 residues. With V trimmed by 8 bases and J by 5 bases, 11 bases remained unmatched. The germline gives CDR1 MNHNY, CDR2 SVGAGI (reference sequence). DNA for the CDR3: TGTGCCAGCGGCAGACAGGGGACAGGGGGAGATCAGCCCCAGCATTTT. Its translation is CASGRQGTGGDQPQHF.

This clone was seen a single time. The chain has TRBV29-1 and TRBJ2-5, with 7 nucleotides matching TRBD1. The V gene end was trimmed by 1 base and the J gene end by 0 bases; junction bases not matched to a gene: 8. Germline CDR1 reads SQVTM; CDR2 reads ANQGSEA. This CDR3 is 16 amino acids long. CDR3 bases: TGCAGCGTTGAAGTTAGGGGGCATATGTACCAAGAGACCCAGTACTTC. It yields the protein CSVEVRGHMYQETQYF.

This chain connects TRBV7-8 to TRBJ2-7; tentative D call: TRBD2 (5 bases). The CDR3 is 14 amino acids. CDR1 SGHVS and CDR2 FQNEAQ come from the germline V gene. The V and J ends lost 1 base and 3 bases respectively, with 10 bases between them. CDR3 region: CASSLVSGDYEQYF. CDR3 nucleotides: TGTGCCAGCAGCTTAGTGTCCGGGGACTACGAGCAGTACTTC.

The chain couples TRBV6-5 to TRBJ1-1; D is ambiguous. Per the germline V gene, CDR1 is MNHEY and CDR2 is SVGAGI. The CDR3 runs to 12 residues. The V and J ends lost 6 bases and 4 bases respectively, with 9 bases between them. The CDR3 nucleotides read TGTGCCAGCAGCCGGAGAGGCACTGAAGCTTTCTTT. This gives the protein CASSRRGTEAFF.

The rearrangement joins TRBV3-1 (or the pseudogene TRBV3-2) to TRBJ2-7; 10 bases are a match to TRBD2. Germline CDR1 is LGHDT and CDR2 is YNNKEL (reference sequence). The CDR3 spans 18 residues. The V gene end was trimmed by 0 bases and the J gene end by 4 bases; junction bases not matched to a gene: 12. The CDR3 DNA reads TGTGCCAGCAGCCAAGATCGGTGGAGTAGCGGGAGGCGGTACGAGCAGTACTTC. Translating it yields CASSQDRWSSGRRYEQYF.

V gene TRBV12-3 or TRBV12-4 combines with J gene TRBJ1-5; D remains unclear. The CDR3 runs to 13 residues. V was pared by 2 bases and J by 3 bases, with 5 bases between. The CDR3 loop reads CASSLRYNQPQHF. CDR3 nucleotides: TGTGCCAGCAGTTTACGTTACAATCAGCCCCAGCATTTT.

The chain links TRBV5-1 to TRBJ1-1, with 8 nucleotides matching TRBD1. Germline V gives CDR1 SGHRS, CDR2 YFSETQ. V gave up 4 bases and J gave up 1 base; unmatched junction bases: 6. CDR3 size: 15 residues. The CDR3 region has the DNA TGCGCCAGCAGCGGACTGACAGGGGCGAACACTGAAGCTTTCTTT. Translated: CASSGLTGANTEAFF.

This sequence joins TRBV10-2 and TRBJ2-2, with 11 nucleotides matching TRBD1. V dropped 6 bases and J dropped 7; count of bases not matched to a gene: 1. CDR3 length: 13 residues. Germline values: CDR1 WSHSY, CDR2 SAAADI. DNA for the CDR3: TGCGCCAGCAGGGGGACAGGGGGCGGGGAGCTGTTTTTT. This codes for CASRGTGGGELFF.

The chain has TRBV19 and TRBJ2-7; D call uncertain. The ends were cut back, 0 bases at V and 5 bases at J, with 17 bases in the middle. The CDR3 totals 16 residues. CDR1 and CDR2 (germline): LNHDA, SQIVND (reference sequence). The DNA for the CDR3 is TGTGCCAGTAGTATAGATCCCTTCGGTCGCCCGGACGAGCAGTACTTC. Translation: CASSIDPFGRPDEQYF.

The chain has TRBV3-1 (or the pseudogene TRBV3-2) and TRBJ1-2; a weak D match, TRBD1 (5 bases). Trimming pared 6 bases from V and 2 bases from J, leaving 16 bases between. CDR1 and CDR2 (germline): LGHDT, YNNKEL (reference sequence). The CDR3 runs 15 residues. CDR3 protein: CASSTEGVSNYGYTF. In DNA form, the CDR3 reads TGTGCCAGCAGTACCGAAGGGGTGTCCAACTATGGCTACACCTTC.

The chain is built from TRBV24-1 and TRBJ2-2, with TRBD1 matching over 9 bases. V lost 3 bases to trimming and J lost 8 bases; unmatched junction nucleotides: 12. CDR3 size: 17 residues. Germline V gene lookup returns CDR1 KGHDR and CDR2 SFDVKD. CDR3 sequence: CATSDPPGTGSFGELFF. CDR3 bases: TGTGCCACCAGTGATCCCCCCGGGACAGGGAGTTTTGGGGAGCTGTTTTTT.

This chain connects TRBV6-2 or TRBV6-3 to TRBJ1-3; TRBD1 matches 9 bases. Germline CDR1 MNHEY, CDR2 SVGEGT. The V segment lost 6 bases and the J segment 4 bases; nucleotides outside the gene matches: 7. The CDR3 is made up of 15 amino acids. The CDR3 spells CASSLDRGPGNTIYF. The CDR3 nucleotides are TGTGCCAGCAGCCTGGACAGGGGCCCGGGAAACACCATATATTTT.

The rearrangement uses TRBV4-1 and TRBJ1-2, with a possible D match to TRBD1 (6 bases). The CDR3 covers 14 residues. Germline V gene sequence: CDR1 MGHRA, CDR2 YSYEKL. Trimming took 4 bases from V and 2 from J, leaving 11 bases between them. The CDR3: CASSPPTGNYGYTF. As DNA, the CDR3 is TGCGCCAGCAGCCCGCCCACAGGGAACTATGGCTACACCTTC.

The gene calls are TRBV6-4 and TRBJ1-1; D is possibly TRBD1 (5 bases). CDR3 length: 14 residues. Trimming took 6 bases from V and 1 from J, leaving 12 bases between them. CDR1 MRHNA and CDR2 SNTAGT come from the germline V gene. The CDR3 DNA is TGTGCCAGCAGGGAAACGGGGGGGAACACTGAAGCTTTCTTT. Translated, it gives CASRETGGNTEAFF.

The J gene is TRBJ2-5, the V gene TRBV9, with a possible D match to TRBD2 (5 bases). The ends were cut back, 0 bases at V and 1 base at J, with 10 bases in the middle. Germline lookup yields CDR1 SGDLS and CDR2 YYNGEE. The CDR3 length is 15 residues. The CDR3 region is CASSVGSGVQETQYF. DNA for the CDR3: TGTGCCAGCAGCGTAGGGAGCGGAGTCCAAGAGACCCAGTACTTC.

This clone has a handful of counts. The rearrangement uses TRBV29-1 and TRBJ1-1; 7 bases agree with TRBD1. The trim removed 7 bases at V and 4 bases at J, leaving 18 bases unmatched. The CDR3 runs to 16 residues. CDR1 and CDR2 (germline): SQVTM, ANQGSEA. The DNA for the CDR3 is TGCAGCGCCTCTCCCGGGACAGATATGCGGGGCACTGAAGCTTTCTTT. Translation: CSASPGTDMRGTEAFF.

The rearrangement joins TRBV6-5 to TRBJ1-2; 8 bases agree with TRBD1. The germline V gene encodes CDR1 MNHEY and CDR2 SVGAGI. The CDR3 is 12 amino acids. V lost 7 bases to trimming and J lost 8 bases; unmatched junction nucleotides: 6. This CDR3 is CASKGQGRGYTF. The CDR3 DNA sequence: TGTGCCAGCAAAGGACAGGGAAGGGGCTACACCTTC.

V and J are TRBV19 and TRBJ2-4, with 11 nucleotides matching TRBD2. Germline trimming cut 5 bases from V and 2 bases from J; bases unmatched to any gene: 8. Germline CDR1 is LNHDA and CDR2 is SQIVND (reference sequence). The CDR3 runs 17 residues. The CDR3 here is CASSPTSGGPPKNIQYF. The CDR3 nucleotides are TGTGCCAGTAGTCCAACTAGCGGGGGCCCCCCCAAAAACATTCAGTACTTC.

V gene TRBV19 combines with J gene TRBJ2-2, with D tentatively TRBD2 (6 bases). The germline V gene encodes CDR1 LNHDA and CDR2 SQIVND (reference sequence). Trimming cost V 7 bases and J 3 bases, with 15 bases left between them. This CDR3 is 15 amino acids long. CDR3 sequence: CASTLEGRYTGELFF. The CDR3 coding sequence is TGTGCCAGTACCTTAGAGGGGAGGTACACCGGGGAGCTGTTTTTT.

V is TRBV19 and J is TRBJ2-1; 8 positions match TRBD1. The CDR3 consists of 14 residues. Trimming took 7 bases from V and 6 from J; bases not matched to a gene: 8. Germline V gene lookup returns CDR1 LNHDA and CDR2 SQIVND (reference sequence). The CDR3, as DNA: TGTGCCAGTACCTCGGACAGGGTCCCCAATGAGCAGTTCTTC. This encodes CASTSDRVPNEQFF.

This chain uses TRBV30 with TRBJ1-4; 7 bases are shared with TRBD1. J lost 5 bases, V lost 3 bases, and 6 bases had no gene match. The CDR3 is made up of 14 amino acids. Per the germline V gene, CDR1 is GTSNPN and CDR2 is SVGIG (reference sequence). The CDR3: CAWSRQGGNEKLFF. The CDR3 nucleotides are TGTGCCTGGAGCCGACAGGGCGGAAATGAAAAACTGTTTTTT.